This is a list of T cell receptor beta chains from one sample in a study of response to subunit inactivated influenza vaccine. Each CDR3 protein gets one entry after TCRdb re-called the RT-PCR reads with MiXCR. The profile shows more than 700,000 distinct CDR3 sequences, 21% of them singletons. The specimen was PBMCs from blood, collected 4 to 6 days after vaccination. Every receptor here comes from a middle-aged man who received an inactivated influenza vaccine. The CDR3 runs from the conserved cysteine through the conserved F or W. Each record gives: CDR3 DNA, CDR3 protein, CDR3 length, clone size, V gene, D gene, J gene. A D gene is named only where the DNA matches it firmly. Some rows have no size entry. The others give once, few or many, or a class for an expanded clone.

TGCAGTGCTAGAGATTGGGCCTATAGCAATCAGCCCCAGCATTTT	CSARDWAYSNQPQHF	15	.	TRBV20-1	.	TRBJ1-5
TGTGCCAGCAGTTACTCGGTCGCAAGGGTAACAGATACGCAGTATTTT	CASSYSVARVTDTQYF	16	.	TRBV6-5	.	TRBJ2-3
TGCAGTGCTAGTTACCTAGCGGGAGGGCGCGATGAGCAGTTCTTC	CSASYLAGGRDEQFF	15	.	TRBV20-1	TRBD2	TRBJ2-1
TGTGCCAGCACAGCGAAGTACGAGCAGTACTTC	CASTAKYEQYF	11	few	TRBV28	.	TRBJ2-7
TGTGCCAGCAGAAAACAGGGAGACACAGATACGCAGTATTTT	CASRKQGDTDTQYF	14	.	TRBV6-1	.	TRBJ2-3
TGTGCCAGCAGTTTAGTATCGGGACACCGGCCCTCCTACGAGCAGTACTTC	CASSLVSGHRPSYEQYF	17	.	TRBV27	.	TRBJ2-7
TGTGCCAGCAGCTTCGTCGGGATGAGCTCCTACGAGCAGTACTTC	CASSFVGMSSYEQYF	15	.	TRBV5-6	.	TRBJ2-7
TGTGCCAGCAAACCTGCTCAGGGGCAGCCCCAGCATTTT	CASKPAQGQPQHF	13	few	TRBV12-3/TRBV12-4	.	TRBJ1-5
TGCGGATGGGCGGGGGAGAGCTCCTACAATGAGCATTTCTTC	CGWAGESSYNEHFF	14	.	TRBV20-1	TRBD2	TRBJ2-1
TGTGCCAGCAGCTCCCCCGGGACAGACGGTGAAGCTTTCTTT	CASSSPGTDGEAFF	14	.	TRBV12-3/TRBV12-4	TRBD1	TRBJ1-1
TGCAGTGCTAGAGGAACGGGGGGGCTAGGCACAGATACGCAGTATTTT	CSARGTGGLGTDTQYF	16	.	TRBV20-1	TRBD2	TRBJ2-3
TGCAGCGTATCAATCGGGACAGGGCTCACTGAAGCTTTCTTT	CSVSIGTGLTEAFF	14	few	TRBV29-1	TRBD1	TRBJ1-1
TGTGCCAGCAGTTTTTATGCTAGGGTTAGCACAGATACGCAGTATTTT	CASSFYARVSTDTQYF	16	few	TRBV28	.	TRBJ2-3
TGTGCCAGCAGGGCACTAGCGGGAGGAGGTGAGCAGTTCTTC	CASRALAGGGEQFF	14	few	TRBV6-1	TRBD2	TRBJ2-1
TGTGCCAGCAGTTTATTCAGGGCTCCCTACGAGCAGTACTTC	CASSLFRAPYEQYF	14	.	TRBV28	.	TRBJ2-7
TGTGCCAGCAGCTTAGTCTGGGCATTGGAGACCGCCGGGGAGCTGTTTTTT	CASSLVWALETAGELFF	17	few	TRBV11-2	.	TRBJ2-2
TGTGCCATTAGCGGACAGGGCCACGAGCAGTACTTC	CAISGQGHEQYF	12	.	TRBV10-3	TRBD1	TRBJ2-7
TGTGCCAGCAGTTCCGATTTGTCATATAGCAATCAGCCCCAGCATTTT	CASSSDLSYSNQPQHF	16	.	TRBV28	.	TRBJ1-5
TGTGCCATCGGGGGGACGGGCCAAGAGACCCAGTACTTC	CAIGGTGQETQYF	13	.	TRBV10-3	.	TRBJ2-5
TGCAGCGTTGGGTCCCAGAACACTGAAGCTTTCTTT	CSVGSQNTEAFF	12	few	TRBV29-1	.	TRBJ1-1
TGTGCCAGCAGACCAGGGTCCTTCGGCGGAGAAAAACTGTTTTTT	CASRPGSFGGEKLFF	15	few	TRBV6-2/TRBV6-3	.	TRBJ1-4
TGTGCCAGCAGCCCTAAGGGACAGATAACCACAGATACGCAGTATTTT	CASSPKGQITTDTQYF	16	few	TRBV5-4	TRBD1	TRBJ2-3
TGTGCCAGCAGTTTCAGGGGACAGGGCAGGTCCTACGAGCAGTACTTC	CASSFRGQGRSYEQYF	16	many	TRBV12-3/TRBV12-4	TRBD1	TRBJ2-7
TGTGCCAGCAGCCAAGATCTAGCGGGGGGGAATGAGCAGTTCTTC	CASSQDLAGGNEQFF	15	.	TRBV4-2	TRBD2	TRBJ2-1
TGTGCCAGCAGCCCGTGGAAGGGGAGCTCCTACAATGAGCAGTTCTTC	CASSPWKGSSYNEQFF	16	.	TRBV7-9	.	TRBJ2-1
TGTGCCAGCAGTTACGGAGCGGGGGAGCAGTACTTC	CASSYGAGEQYF	12	many	TRBV6-2/TRBV6-3	TRBD2	TRBJ2-7
TGCAGTACCGACAGGGGAGACTCCTACGAGCAGTACTTC	CSTDRGDSYEQYF	13	.	TRBV20-1	TRBD1	TRBJ2-7
TGTGCCAGCAGCTTAGGGGGACAGGACAATGAAAAACTGTTTTTT	CASSLGGQDNEKLFF	15	few	TRBV7-2	TRBD1	TRBJ1-4
TGTGCCAGCTTAGCCAGAGTCTCCTACGAGCAGTACTTC	CASLARVSYEQYF	13	few	TRBV2	.	TRBJ2-7
TGTGCCAGCAGCATTGACAGGGGTAGCGGCTACACCTTC	CASSIDRGSGYTF	13	.	TRBV21-1	.	TRBJ1-2
.	CASSLVMGTSGVLGDTQYF	19	few	TRBV28	.	TRBJ2-3
TGTGCCAGCAGTGAACTAGCGGTGGGCCCCCCAGATACGCAGTATTTT	CASSELAVGPPDTQYF	16	.	TRBV2	TRBD2	TRBJ2-3
TGTGCCAGCAGAGGGCTCGGGAACACTGAAGCTTTCTTT	CASRGLGNTEAFF	13	.	TRBV12-3/TRBV12-4	.	TRBJ1-1
TGCAGTGCTAGATCTCAAAGGGGCAGTAACGAGCAGTACTTC	CSARSQRGSNEQYF	14	.	TRBV20-1	.	TRBJ2-7
TGTGCCAGCAGCCAAGATCTGAGTGCCGAGCAGTTCTTC	CASSQDLSAEQFF	13	.	TRBV4-2	.	TRBJ2-1
TGTGCCAGCAGTTTAATAGCGGACGAATTATATTTT	CASSLIADELYF	12	once	TRBV28	.	TRBJ1-3
TGCGCCAGCAGCTTGGGGCGGACCCAAGAGACCCAGTACTTC	CASSLGRTQETQYF	14	few	TRBV5-1	.	TRBJ2-5
TGTGCCAGCACGCCCTCCCGACAGGGTGTTGAAAAACTGTTTTTT	CASTPSRQGVEKLFF	15	.	TRBV7-9	TRBD1	TRBJ1-4
TGTGCCAGCAGCATATGGACAGGGGGAAGTGGGGCCAACGTCCTGACTTTC	CASSIWTGGSGANVLTF	17	.	TRBV11-2	TRBD1	TRBJ2-6
TGTGCCAGCAGCGCTGACAAGCGGGGGGGTATTAGGAATGAGCAGTTCTTC	CASSADKRGGIRNEQFF	17	.	TRBV11-2	TRBD2	TRBJ2-1
TGTGCCAGCAGTCTACACGCAGATACGCAGTATTTT	CASSLHADTQYF	12	.	TRBV14	.	TRBJ2-3
TGCAGTGCTAGAGATCCCGGACAGGGCAATTATAATTCACCCCTCCACTTT	CSARDPGQGNYNSPLHF	17	.	TRBV20-1	TRBD1	TRBJ1-6
TGTGCCAGCAGTTTTTTGAATCGCTATGGCTACACCTTC	CASSFLNRYGYTF	13	few	TRBV12-3/TRBV12-4	.	TRBJ1-2